This T cell receptor beta chain originates from a study of PD-L1 blockade in urothelial cancer. TCRdb's table, derived via immunoSEQ multiplex PCR, lists solely in-frame clones and lacks some. The sample lists roughly 100,000 clones; approximately 86% were seen once. Diagnoses among patients were locally advanced or metastatic urothelial carcinoma. In the case of this clone: The antigen is not known.

General study points: When pretreatment blood TCR clonality was below the median, it predicted better survival.

V dropped 3 bases and J dropped 1; count of bases not matched to a gene: 11. Germline CDR1 GTSNPN, CDR2 SVGIG (reference sequence). This CDR3 contains 17 residues. The chain links TRBV30 to TRBJ2-7; TRBD2 aligns across 11 bases. The sample consisted of PBMCs, taken around atezolizumab (anti-PD-L1) treatment. The clonotype was recovered from a man aged 50 to 59 with urothelial cancer. The CDR3 spells CAWRGSGRAQNSYEQYF. The CDR3 nucleotides read TGTGCCTGGAGAGGTAGCGGGAGGGCCCAAAATTCCTACGAGCAGTACTTC.